This TCR beta chain was observed in a study of T cells in Graves' hyperthyroidism and ophthalmopathy. Turning to the study itself: Peripheral blood was acquired at first diagnosis, ahead of any therapy whatsoever. General study results and limits: Ophthalmopathy, as predicted by the model, came a median roughly 6.3 months after the prediction.

This clonotype was seen a handful of times. Its target is unknown. The V gene lost 7 bases and the J gene lost 5 bases, with 17 bases spanning the gap. The CDR3 runs 15 residues. Germline CDR1 is MNHEY and CDR2 is SVGEGT. Each ophthalmopathy patient scored at least 3 on the Clinical Activity Score and at least 4 on NOSPECS grade, with duration under 3 months. Diagnosis rested on symptoms, serum thyroxine and TRAb, thyroid ultrasound, and orbital computed tomography. Amplification of TCR beta CDR3 regions was performed using RNA transcripts as template. The TCR CDR3 was amplified in a first-round RT-PCR using the HTBI primer set. TCRdb analysed the multiplex PCR reads with MiXCR anew, one entry per CDR3 protein. The data show about 410,000 distinct CDR3 sequences, around 15% seen once.

The chain is built from TRBV6-2 or TRBV6-3 and TRBJ2-2; a weak D match, TRBD2 (6 bases). Sequencing used blood. This sequence originates from a man aged 18 to 30 with Graves' ophthalmopathy. CDR3 residues: CASKDYLVGTGELFF. The CDR3 DNA follows: TGTGCCAGCAAGGACTACTTGGTTGGAACCGGGGAGCTGTTTTTT.